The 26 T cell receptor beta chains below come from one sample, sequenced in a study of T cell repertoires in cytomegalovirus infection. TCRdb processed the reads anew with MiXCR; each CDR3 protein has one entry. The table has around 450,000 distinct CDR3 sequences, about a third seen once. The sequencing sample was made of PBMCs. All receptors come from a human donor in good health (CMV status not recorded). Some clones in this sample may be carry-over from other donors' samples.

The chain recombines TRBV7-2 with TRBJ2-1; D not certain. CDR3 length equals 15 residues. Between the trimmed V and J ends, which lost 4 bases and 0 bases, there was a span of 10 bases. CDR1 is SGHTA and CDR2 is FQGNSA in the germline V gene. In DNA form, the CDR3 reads TGTGCCAGCAGCTCAGATCTGTACTCCTACAATGAGCAGTTCTTC. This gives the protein CASSSDLYSYNEQFF. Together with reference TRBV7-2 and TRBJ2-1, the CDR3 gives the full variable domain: GAGVSQSPSNKVTEKGKDVELRCDPISGHTALYWYRQSLGQGLEFLIYFQGNSAPDKSGLPSDRFSAERTGGSVSTLTIQRTQQEDSAVYLCASSSDLYSYNEQFFGPGTRLTVL.

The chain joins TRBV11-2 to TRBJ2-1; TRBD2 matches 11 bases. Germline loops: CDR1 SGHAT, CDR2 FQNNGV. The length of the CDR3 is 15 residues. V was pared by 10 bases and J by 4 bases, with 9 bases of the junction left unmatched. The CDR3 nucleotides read TGTGCCAACAGTACCGGGACTAGCGGTTACAATGAGCAGTTCTTC. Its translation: CANSTGTSGYNEQFF.

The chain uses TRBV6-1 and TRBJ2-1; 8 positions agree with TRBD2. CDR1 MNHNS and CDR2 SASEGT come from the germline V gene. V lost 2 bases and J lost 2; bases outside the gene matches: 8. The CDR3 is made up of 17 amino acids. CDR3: CASSESYTGGAYNEQFF. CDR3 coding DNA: TGTGCCAGCAGTGAATCTTATACGGGGGGGGCCTACAATGAGCAGTTCTTC.

CDR3 bases: TGTGCCAGCAGCTTAGATGGGACTCAAACGAACACTGAAGCTTTCTTT. It translates to CASSLDGTQTNTEAFF. The chain is built from TRBV7-2 and TRBJ1-1; D perhaps matches TRBD1 (5 bases). Trimming pared 1 base from V and 1 base from J, leaving 13 bases between. The CDR3 covers 16 residues. CDR1 is SGHTA, CDR2 FQGNSA, per germline.

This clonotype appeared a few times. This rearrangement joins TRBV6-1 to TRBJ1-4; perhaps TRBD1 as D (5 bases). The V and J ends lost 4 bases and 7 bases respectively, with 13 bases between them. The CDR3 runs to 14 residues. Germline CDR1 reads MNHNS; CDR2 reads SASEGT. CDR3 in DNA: TGTGCCAGCAGTGGGGGGATTTTGGGTGAAAAACTGTTTTTT. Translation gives CASSGGILGEKLFF.

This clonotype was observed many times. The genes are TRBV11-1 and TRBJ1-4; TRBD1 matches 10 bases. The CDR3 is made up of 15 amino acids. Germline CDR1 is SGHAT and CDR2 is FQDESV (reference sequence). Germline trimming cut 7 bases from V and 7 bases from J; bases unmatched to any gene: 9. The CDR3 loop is CASTPGTGEGEKLFF. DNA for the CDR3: TGTGCCAGCACCCCCGGGACAGGGGAAGGTGAAAAACTGTTTTTT.

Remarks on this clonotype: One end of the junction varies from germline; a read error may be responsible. The CDR3 nucleotides read TGTGCCAGAAGGCTAGCCGGGACAGATACGCAGTCTTTT. It encodes CARRLAGTDTQSF. J is TRBJ2-3 and V is TRBV27, with 7 bases fitting TRBD1. Germline V CDR1 and CDR2: MNHEY, SMNVEV (reference sequence). The CDR3 contains 13 residues.

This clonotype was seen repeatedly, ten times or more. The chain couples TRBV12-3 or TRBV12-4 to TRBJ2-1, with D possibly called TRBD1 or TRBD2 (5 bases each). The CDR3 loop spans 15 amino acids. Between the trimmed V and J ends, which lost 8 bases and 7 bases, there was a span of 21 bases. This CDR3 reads CASHWSGQGGNEQFF. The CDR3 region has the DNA TGTGCCAGCCACTGGTCGGGGCAGGGCGGAAATGAGCAGTTCTTC.

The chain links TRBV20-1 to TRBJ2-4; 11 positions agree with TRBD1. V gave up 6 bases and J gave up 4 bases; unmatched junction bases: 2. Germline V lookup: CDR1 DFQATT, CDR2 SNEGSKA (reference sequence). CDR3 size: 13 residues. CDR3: CSARDRGKNIQYF. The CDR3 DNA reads TGCAGTGCCCGGGACAGGGGGAAAAACATTCAGTACTTC.

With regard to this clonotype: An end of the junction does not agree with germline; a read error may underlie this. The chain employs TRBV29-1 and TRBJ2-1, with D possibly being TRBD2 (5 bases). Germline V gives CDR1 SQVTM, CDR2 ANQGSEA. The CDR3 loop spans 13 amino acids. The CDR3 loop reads CSVEDPGSHEQLF. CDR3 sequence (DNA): TGCAGCGTTGAAGACCCGGGGAGCCATGAGCAGTTATTC.

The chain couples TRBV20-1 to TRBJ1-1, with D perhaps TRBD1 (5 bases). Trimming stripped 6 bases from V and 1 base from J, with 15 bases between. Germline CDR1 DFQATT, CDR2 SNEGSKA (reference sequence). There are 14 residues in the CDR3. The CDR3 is CSAELGHPNTEAFF. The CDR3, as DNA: TGCAGTGCCGAACTAGGACATCCGAACACTGAAGCTTTCTTT.

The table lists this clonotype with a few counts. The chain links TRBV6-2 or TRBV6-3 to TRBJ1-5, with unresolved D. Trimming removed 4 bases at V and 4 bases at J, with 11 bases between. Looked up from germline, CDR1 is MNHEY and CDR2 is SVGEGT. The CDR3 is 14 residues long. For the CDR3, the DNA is TGTGCCAGCAGTTCCCCGGGCATTAATCAGCCCCAGCATTTT. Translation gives CASSSPGINQPQHF.

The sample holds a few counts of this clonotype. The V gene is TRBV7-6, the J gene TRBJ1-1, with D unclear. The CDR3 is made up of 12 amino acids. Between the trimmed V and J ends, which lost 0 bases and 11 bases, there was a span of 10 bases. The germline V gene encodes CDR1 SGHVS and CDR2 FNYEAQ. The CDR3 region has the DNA TGTGCCAGCAGCTTAGCAACTTTCCCGGCTTTCTTT. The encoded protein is CASSLATFPAFF.

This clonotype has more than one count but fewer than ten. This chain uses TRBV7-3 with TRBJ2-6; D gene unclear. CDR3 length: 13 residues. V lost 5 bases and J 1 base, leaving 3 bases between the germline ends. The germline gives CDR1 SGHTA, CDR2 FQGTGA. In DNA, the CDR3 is TGTGCCAGCAGCCGGTCTGGGGCCAACGTCCTGACTTTC. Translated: CASSRSGANVLTF. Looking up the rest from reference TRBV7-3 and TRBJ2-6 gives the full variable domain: GAGVSQTPSNKVTEKGKYVELRCDPISGHTALYWYRQSLGQGPEFLIYFQGTGAADDSGLPNDRFFAVRPEGSVSTLKIQRTERGDSAVYLCASSRSGANVLTFGAGSRLTVL.

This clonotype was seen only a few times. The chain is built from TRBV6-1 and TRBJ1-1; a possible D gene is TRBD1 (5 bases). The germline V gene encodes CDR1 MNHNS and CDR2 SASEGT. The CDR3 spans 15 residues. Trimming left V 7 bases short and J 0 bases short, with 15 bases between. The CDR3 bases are TGTGCCAGCACTCGTGAACGGACATTGAACACTGAAGCTTTCTTT. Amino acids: CASTRERTLNTEAFF.

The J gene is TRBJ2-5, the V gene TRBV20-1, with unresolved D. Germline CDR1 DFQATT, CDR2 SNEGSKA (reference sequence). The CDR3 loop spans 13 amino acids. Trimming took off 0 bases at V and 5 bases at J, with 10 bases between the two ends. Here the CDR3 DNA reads TGCAGTGCTAGAGAAGGTGGGGATGAGACCCAGTACTTC. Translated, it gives CSAREGGDETQYF.

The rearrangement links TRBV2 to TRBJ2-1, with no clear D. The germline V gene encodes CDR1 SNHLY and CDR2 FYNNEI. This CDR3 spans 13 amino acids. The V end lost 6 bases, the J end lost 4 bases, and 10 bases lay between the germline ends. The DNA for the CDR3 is TGTGCCAGCAGGGACCTAATATACAATGAGCAGTTCTTC. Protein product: CASRDLIYNEQFF.

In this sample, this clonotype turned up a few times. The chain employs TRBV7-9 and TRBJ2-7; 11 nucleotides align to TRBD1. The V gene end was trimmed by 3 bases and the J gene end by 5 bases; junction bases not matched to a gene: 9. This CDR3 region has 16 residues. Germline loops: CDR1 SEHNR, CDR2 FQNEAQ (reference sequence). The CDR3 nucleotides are TGTGCCAGCAGCTTCTACCTAGGACAGGGGGCCCACGAGCAGTACTTC. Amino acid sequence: CASSFYLGQGAHEQYF.

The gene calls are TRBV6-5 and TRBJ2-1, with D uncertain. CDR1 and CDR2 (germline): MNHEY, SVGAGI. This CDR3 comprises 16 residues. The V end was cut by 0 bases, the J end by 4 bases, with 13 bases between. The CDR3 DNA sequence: TGTGCCAGCAGTTACTCAAGACGTGACATATACAATGAGCAGTTCTTC. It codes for CASSYSRRDIYNEQFF.

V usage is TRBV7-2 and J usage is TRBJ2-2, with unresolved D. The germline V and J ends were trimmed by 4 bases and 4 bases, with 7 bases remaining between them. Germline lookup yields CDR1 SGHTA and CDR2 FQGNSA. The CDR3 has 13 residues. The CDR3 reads CASSSTRTGELFF. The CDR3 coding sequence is TGTGCCAGCAGCTCGACCCGCACCGGGGAGCTGTTTTTT.

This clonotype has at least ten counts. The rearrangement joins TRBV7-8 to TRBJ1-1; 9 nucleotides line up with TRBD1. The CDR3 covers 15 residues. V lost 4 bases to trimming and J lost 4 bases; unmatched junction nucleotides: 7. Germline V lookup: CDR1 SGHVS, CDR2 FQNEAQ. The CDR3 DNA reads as TGTGCCAGCAGCTCGACCGGGACAGGGTTCACTGAAGCTTTCTTT. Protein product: CASSSTGTGFTEAFF.

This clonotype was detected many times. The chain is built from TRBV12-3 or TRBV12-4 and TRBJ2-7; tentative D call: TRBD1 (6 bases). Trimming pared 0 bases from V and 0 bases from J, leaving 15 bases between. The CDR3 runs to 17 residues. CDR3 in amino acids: CASSLARARDTSYEQYF. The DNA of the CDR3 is TGTGCCAGCAGTTTAGCGAGGGCCCGGGACACCTCCTACGAGCAGTACTTC.

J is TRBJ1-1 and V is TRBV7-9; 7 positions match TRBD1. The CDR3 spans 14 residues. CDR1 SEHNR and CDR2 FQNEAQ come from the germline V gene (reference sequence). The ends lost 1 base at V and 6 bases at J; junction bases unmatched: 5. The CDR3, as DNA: TGTGCCAGCAGCTTAGTACAGGGGAGCGCTGAAGCTTTCTTT. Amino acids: CASSLVQGSAEAFF.

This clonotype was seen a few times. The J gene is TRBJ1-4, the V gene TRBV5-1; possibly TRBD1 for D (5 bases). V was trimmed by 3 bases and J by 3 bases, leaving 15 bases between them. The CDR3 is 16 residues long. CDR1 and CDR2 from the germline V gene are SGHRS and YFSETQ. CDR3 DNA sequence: TGCGCCAGCAGCTCAACAGGCCCGGCGGCTAATGAAAAACTGTTTTTT. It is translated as CASSSTGPAANEKLFF.

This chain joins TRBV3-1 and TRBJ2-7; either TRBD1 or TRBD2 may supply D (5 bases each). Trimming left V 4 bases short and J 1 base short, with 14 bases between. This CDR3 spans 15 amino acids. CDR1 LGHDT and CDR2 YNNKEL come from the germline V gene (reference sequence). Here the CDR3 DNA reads TGTGCCAGCAGCCGGGGAGAGAGGGGATCCTACGAGCAGTACTTC. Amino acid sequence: CASSRGERGSYEQYF.

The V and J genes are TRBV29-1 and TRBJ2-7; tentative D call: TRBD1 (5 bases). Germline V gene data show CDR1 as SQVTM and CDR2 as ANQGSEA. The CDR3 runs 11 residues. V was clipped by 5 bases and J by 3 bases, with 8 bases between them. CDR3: CSVSDSYEQYF. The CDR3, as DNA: TGCAGCGTTTCCGACAGCTACGAGCAGTACTTC.